Detailed here is one TCR beta chain. Per the original methods: Reference gene primer amplification gave nucleated cell count estimates. Sequenced by immunoSEQ multiplex PCR; TCRdb stores in-frame clones only, minus some. That table furnishes V, J and clone size, whereas the DNA furnished D and trimming. Of around 300,000 clones in the sample, about nine tenths were seen once. The sample comes from a study of blood T cell repertoires in COVID-19. Whole-study context: The United States, Italy and Spain provided the acute and convalescent COVID-19 samples. PBMCs, B-cell-depleted T cells, or T cells were the source of the cDNA or gDNA that made up the material.

With V trimmed by 8 bases and J by 0 bases, 7 bases remained unmatched. Germline CDR1 reads MNHEY; CDR2 reads SVGAGI. The CDR3 is 15 residues long. The J gene is TRBJ2-1, the V gene TRBV6-5; 7 bases map to TRBD2. This clonotype was sampled from a woman between 35 and 50 years old who had recovered from COVID-19. The sample consisted of peripheral blood. CDR3 sequence (DNA): TGTGCCAGCGCCCCCCAGCGGGGCTCCTACAATGAGCAGTTCTTC. Translating gives CASAPQRGSYNEQFF.